This T cell receptor (beta chain) derives from a study of blood T cell repertoires in COVID-19. As for the study in general: PBMCs, B-cell-depleted T cells, or T cells were the source of the cDNA or gDNA that made up the material.

CDR1 LGHNT and CDR2 FRNRAP come from the germline V gene. The CDR3 sequence is 13 residues long. The V end was cut by 8 bases, the J end by 0 bases, with 5 bases between. The protocol was immunoSEQ multiplex PCR, while the TCRdb copy is restricted to in-frame clones and leaves out a portion. The sample has 200,000 to 250,000 clones, over 75% seen once. The chain has TRBV12-5 and TRBJ2-6, with TRBD2 as a possible D gene (5 bases). The TCR comes from a woman aged 35 to 49 who had recovered from COVID-19. Sequenced: peripheral blood. CDR3 coding DNA: TGTGCTAGTAGCGGCTCTGGGGCCAACGTCCTGACTTTC. It codes for CASSGSGANVLTF.